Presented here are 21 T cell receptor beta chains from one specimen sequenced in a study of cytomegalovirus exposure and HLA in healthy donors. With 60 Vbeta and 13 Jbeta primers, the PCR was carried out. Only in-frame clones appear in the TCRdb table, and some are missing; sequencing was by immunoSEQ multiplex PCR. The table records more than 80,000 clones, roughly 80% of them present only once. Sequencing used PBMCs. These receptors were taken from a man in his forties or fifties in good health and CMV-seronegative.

The CDR3 DNA reads TGTGCCAGCAGGAGTGGGGGGAGCTCCTATAATTCACCCCTCCACTTT. It yields the protein CASRSGGSSYNSPLHF. V usage is TRBV5-6 and J usage is TRBJ1-6, with D possibly matching TRBD1 (5 bases). Looked up from germline, CDR1 is SGHDT and CDR2 is YYEEEE. The V and J ends lost 5 bases and 0 bases respectively, with 12 bases between them. The CDR3 is 16 amino acids.

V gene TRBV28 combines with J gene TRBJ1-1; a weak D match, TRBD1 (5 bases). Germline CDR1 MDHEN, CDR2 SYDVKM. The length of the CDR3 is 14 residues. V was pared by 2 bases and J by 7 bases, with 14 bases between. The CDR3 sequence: CASSLGRRDVEAFF. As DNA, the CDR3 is TGTGCCAGCAGTTTAGGGCGGAGGGACGTTGAAGCTTTCTTT.

The CDR3 loop is CASTFLGGNEQFF. The CDR3 bases are TGTGCCAGCACCTTCCTGGGGGGGAATGAGCAGTTCTTC. The chain has TRBV2 and TRBJ2-1; 7 bases align to TRBD2. Germline values: CDR1 SNHLY, CDR2 FYNNEI. CDR3 length: 13 residues. After removal of 7 bases from V and 7 bases from J, the junction contained 7 bases not matched to a gene.

CDR3 loop: CASTLGGNQETQYF. CDR3 sequence (DNA): TGTGCCAGCACCCTCGGCGGGAACCAAGAGACCCAGTACTTC. The J gene is TRBJ2-5, the V gene TRBV6-6, with D possibly TRBD2 on 6 matching bases. This CDR3 contains 14 residues. Germline lookup yields CDR1 MNHNY and CDR2 SVGAGI (reference sequence). Trimming shortened V by 7 bases and J by 0 bases, and 12 bases separated the two germline ends.

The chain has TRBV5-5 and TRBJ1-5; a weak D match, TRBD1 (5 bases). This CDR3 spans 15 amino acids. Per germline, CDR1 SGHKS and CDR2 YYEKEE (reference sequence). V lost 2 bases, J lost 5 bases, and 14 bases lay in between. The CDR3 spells CASSFGGRLDQPQHF. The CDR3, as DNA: TGTGCCAGCAGCTTCGGGGGGAGACTCGATCAGCCCCAGCATTTT.

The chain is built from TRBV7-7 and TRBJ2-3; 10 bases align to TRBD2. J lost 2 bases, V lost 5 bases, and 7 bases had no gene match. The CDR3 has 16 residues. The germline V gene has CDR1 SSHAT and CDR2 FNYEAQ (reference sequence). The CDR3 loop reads CASSPMLAGVTDTQYF. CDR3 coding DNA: TGTGCCAGCAGCCCCATGCTAGCGGGGGTCACAGATACGCAGTATTTT.

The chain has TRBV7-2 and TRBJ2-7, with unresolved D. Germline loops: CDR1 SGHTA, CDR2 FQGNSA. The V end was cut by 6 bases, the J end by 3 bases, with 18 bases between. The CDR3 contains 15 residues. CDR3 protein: CASSRTGYPLYEQYV. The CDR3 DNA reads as TGTGCCAGCAGTCGCACCGGGTATCCTCTCTACGAGCAGTACGTC.

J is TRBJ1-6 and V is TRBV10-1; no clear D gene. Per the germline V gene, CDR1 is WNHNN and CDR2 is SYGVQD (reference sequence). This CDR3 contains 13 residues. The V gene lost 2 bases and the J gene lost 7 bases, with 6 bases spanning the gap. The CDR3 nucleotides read TGCGCCAGCAGTGAGACGAGGAATTCACCCCTCCACTTT. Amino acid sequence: CASSETRNSPLHF.

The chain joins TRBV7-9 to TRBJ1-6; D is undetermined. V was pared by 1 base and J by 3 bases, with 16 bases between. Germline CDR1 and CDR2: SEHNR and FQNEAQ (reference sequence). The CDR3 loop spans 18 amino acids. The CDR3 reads CASSLVPLGRDYNSPLHF. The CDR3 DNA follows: TGTGCCAGCAGCTTAGTCCCACTGGGCAGAGACTATAATTCACCCCTCCACTTT.

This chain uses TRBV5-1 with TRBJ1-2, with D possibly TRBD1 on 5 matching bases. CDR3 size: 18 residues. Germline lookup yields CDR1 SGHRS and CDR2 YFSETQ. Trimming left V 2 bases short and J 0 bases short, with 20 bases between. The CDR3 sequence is CASSLRQTHPSTNYGYTF. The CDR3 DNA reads TGCGCCAGCAGCTTACGACAGACCCACCCATCAACTAACTATGGCTACACCTTC.

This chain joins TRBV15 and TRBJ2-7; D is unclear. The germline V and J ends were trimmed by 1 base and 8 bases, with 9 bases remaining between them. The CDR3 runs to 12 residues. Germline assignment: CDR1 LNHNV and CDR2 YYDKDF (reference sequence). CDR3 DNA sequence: TGTGCCACCAGCAGAGCTCTTGAGAAGCAGTACTTC. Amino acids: CATSRALEKQYF.

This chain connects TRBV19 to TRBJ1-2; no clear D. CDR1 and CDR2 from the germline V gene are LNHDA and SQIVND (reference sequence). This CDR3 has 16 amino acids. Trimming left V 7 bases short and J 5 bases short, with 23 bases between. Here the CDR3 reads CASTDLSAVPRYGYTF. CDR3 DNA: TGTGCCAGTACTGATCTGTCTGCGGTTCCCAGATATGGCTACACCTTC.

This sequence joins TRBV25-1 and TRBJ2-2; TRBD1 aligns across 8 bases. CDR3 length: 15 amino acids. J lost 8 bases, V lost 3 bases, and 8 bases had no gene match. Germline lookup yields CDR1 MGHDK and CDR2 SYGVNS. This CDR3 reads CASSDPGGLLGELFF. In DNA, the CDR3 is TGTGCCAGCAGTGACCCAGGGGGCCTCCTTGGGGAGCTGTTTTTT.

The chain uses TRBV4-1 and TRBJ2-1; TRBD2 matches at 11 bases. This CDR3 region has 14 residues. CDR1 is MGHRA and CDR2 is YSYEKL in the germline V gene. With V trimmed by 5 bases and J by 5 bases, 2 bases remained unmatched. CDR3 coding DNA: TGCGCCAGCAGCACACTAGCGGGGGACAATGAGCAGTTCTTC. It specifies CASSTLAGDNEQFF.

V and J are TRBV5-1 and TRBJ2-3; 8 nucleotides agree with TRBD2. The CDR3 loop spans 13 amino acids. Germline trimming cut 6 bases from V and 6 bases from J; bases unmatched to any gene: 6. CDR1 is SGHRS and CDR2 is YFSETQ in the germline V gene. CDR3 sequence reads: CASTPRGADTQYF. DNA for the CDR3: TGCGCCAGCACCCCGCGGGGGGCGGATACGCAGTATTTT.

The DNA of the CDR3 is TGTGCCAGCAGCACGGGACTAGCGGCGCCCTCCTACAATGAGCAGTTCTTC. Its translation is CASSTGLAAPSYNEQFF. The rearrangement joins TRBV5-6 to TRBJ2-1; TRBD2 agrees at 11 bases. Germline trimming cut 4 bases from V and 0 bases from J; bases unmatched to any gene: 6. Germline V CDR1 and CDR2: SGHDT, YYEEEE. This CDR3 contains 17 residues.

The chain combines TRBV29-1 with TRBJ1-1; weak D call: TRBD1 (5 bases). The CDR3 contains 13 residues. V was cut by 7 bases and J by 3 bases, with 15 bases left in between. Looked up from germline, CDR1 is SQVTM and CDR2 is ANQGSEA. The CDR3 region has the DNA TGCAGCGCCTGGGGGGGAAGGGACACTGAAGCTTTCTTT. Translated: CSAWGGRDTEAFF.

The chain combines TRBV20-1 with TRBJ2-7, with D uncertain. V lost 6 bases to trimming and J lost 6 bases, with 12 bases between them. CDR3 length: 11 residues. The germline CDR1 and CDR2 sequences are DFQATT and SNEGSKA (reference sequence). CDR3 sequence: CSALTLSEQYF. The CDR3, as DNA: TGCAGTGCCCTGACTCTTTCCGAGCAGTACTTC.

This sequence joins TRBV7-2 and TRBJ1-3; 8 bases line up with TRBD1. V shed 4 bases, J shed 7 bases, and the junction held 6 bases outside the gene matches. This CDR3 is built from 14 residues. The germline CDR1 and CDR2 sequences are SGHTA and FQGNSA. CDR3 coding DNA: TGTGCCAGCAGCTCGGGACAGGTGGCGAACACCATATATTTT. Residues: CASSSGQVANTIYF.

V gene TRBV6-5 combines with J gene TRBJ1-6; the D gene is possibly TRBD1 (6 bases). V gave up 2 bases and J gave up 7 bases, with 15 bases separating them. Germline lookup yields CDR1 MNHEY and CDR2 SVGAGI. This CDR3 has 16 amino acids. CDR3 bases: TGTGCCAGCAGTTACGCCACAGGGACGCGGAATTCACCCCTCCACTTT. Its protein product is CASSYATGTRNSPLHF.

The DNA of the CDR3 is TGTGCTAGTGGTCCCGATTCTACAGGGGTAGCTTTCTTT. It codes for CASGPDSTGVAFF. The gene calls are TRBV12-5 and TRBJ1-1; TRBD1 agrees at 7 bases. CDR1 and CDR2 from the germline V gene are LGHNT and FRNRAP. With V trimmed by 5 bases and J by 10 bases, 10 bases remained unmatched. This CDR3 has 13 amino acids.